The present TCR beta chain was sequenced within a study of post-analysis software for immune sequencing data. Germline assignment: CDR1 SGHRS and CDR2 YFSETQ. This CDR3 has 16 amino acids. Trimming removed 4 bases from V and 0 bases from J; junction bases left unmatched: 3. This clonotype was picked up a small number of times. Antigen: not known. Study-wide results and limits: With TRBV5-6, TRBV5-1 and TRBV20-1 included, about 5 TRBV segments were more frequent in patients than in controls.

cDNA libraries of TCR beta carried unique molecular identifiers. MiXCR was run by TCRdb on the PCR reads, yielding one entry per CDR3 protein. The data show some 890,000 distinct CDR3 sequences, 53% seen once. The TCR comes from a girl under 18 with multiple sclerosis. Sequencing used blood. This chain uses TRBV5-1 with TRBJ2-3; the match to TRBD2 covers 12 bases. Here the CDR3 DNA reads TGCGCCAGCAGCCAGGGGACTAGCGGGAGCACAGATACGCAGTATTTT. It yields the protein CASSQGTSGSTDTQYF.